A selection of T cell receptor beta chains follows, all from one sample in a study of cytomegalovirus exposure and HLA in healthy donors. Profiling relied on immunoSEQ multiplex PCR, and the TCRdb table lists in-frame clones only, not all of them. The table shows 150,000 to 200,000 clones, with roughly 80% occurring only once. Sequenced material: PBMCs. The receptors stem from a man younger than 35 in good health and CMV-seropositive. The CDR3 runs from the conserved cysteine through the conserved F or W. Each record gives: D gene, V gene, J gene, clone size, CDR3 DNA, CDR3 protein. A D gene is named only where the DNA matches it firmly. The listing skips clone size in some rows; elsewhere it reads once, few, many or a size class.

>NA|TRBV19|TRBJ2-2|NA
TGTGCCAGTAGTATAGATCAAAGCGCTGGCGGCACCGGGGAGCTGTTTTTT
CASSIDQSAGGTGELFF
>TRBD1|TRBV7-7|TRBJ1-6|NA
TGTGCCTGCTGGACAGGGGGTTTCTCCTATAATTCACCCCTCCACTTT
CACWTGGFSYNSPLHF
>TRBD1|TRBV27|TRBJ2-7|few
TGTGCCAGCAGACCCGGGACAGGGGGAGGCGAGCAGTACTTC
CASRPGTGGGEQYF
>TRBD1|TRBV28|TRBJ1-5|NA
TGTGCCACCAAAGCTCGGAGACAGGGCGTTCAGCCCCAGCATTTT
CATKARRQGVQPQHF
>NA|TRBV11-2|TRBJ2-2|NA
TGTGCCAGCAGCCCCTTGACAGGGAGGGGGGAGCTGTTTTTT
CASSPLTGRGELFF
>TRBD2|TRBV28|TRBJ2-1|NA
TGTGCCAGCAGTTTTTTAGCGGGAGTTTTAAATGAGCAGTTCTTC
CASSFLAGVLNEQFF
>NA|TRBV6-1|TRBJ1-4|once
TGTGCCAGCAGTGCGAAGCAGGGGCCAACCGTTAATGAAAAACTGTTTTTT
CASSAKQGPTVNEKLFF
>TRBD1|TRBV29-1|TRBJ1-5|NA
TGCAGCGTTGGGTCAGGGGGCACCGGGCAGCCCCAGCATTTT
CSVGSGGTGQPQHF
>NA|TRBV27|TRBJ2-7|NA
TGTGCCAGCAGTCCGAGCTCCTACGAGCAGTACTTC
CASSPSSYEQYF
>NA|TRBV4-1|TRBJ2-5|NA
TGCGCCAGCAGCCAAGAGACGGGCTGGGAGCAGTACTTC
CASSQETGWEQYF
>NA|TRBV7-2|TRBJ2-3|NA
TGTGCCAGCAGCGTTTACTCCCGCACAGATACGCAGTATTTT
CASSVYSRTDTQYF
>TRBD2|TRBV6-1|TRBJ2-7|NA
TGTGCCAGCAGTGAGGGGGCTAGCGGGAGCGGGGAGCAGTACTTC
CASSEGASGSGEQYF
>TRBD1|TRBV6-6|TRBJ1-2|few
TGTGCCAGCAGCGACCGGGACAGGACTAACTATGGCTACACCTTC
CASSDRDRTNYGYTF
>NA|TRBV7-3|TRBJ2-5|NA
TGTGCCAGCAGCCCCCGACGGGGAGAGACCCAGTACTTC
CASSPRRGETQYF
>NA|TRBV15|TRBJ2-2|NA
TGTGCCACCAACACTTTGGACGGGAGCGGCACCGGGGAGCTGTTTTTT
CATNTLDGSGTGELFF
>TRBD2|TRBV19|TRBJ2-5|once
TGTGCCAGTAGGGGTCTTGCGGGAGGGGACCAAGAGACCCAGTACTTC
CASRGLAGGDQETQYF
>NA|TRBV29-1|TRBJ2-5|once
TGCAGCGTCCAACCGGGGGAGACCCAGTACTTC
CSVQPGETQYF
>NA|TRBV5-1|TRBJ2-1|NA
TGCGCCAGCAGCTTGGCCTCGTACAATGAGCAGTTCTTC
CASSLASYNEQFF
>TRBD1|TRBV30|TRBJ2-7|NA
TGTGCCTGGGCGACAGGGGGAAACTACGAGCAGTACTTC
CAWATGGNYEQYF
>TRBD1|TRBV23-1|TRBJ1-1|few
TGCGCCAGCAGTCAATCGGGTTTTCAGGGGGCGAGAGTCACTGAAGCTTTCTTT
CASSQSGFQGARVTEAFF
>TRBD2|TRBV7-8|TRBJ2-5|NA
TGTGCCAGCAGCTTCCCGGGACTAGCGGACAAAAGAGAGACCCAGTACTTC
CASSFPGLADKRETQYF
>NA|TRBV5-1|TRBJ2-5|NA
TGCGCCAGCAGTTCGTACCAAGAGACCCAGTACTTC
CASSSYQETQYF
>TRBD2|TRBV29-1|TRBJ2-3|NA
TGCACCATCTTAGGGAGGGGTGGCTATACGCAGTATTTT
CTILGRGGYTQYF
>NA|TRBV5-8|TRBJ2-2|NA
TGTGCCAGCAGCCGTGTGACGGGAGTACGGGCCGGGGAGCTGTTTTTT
CASSRVTGVRAGELFF
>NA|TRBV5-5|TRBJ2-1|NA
TGTGCCAGCAGCTTGTACGGGGAGTCCTACAATGAGCAGTTCTTC
CASSLYGESYNEQFF
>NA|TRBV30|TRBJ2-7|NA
TGTGCCTGGAAGGCTAGCTGGAGCTCCTACGAGCAGTACTTC
CAWKASWSSYEQYF
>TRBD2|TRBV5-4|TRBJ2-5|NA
TGTGCCAGCACCCTCGGACGGACTAGCGGGAACCAAGAGACCCAGTACTTC
CASTLGRTSGNQETQYF
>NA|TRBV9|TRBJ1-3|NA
TGTGCCAGCCTCGGCACCGGGTGCTCTGGAAACACCATATATTTT
CASLGTGCSGNTIYF
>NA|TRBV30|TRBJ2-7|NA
TGTGCCTGGAGTGTAGGGCCAGGGATTTTGGACGAGCAGTACTTC
CAWSVGPGILDEQYF
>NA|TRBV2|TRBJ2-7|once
TGTGCCAGCAGTCAAGGGAGGCTCTACGAGCAGTACTTC
CASSQGRLYEQYF
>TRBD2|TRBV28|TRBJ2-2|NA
TGTGCCAGCAGCCACGGGCGGGGGTCGAACACCGGGGAGCTGTTTTTT
CASSHGRGSNTGELFF
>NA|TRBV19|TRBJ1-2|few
TGTGCCAGTAGTATTGGTGGAGTGAGCTATGGCTACACCTTC
CASSIGGVSYGYTF
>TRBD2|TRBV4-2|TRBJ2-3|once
TGTGCCAGCAGCCAAGATATCCAGCGGGAGTCTGCGCAGTATTTT
CASSQDIQRESAQYF
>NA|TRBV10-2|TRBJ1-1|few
TGCGCCAGCCGGGGTGGCTTGACAGGGAACACTGAAGCTTTCTTT
CASRGGLTGNTEAFF
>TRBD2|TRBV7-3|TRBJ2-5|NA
TGTGCCAGCAGCCCGGAGGGGGGACTAGCGGGAGGGCCACAAGAGACCCAGTACTTC
CASSPEGGLAGGPQETQYF
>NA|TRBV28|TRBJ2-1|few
TGTGCCAGCAGTTCGACAACGAGCTCCTACAATGAGCAGTTCTTC
CASSSTTSSYNEQFF
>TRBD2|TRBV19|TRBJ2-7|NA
TGTTCCAGTAGGCCCGGGACTAGTGCTACCTACGAGCAGTACTTC
CSSRPGTSATYEQYF
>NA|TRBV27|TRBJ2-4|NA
TGTGCCAGCAGCACGGACAGGGCGGGAGACATTCAGTACTTC
CASSTDRAGDIQYF
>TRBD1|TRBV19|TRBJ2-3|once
TGTGCCAGTAAGAGCCAGGGGGCCCTTAGCACAGATACGCAGTATTTT
CASKSQGALSTDTQYF
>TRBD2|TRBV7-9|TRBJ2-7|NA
TGTGCCTCGACCGCTAGCGGGAGGGAAGACTACGAGCAGTACTTC
CASTASGREDYEQYF